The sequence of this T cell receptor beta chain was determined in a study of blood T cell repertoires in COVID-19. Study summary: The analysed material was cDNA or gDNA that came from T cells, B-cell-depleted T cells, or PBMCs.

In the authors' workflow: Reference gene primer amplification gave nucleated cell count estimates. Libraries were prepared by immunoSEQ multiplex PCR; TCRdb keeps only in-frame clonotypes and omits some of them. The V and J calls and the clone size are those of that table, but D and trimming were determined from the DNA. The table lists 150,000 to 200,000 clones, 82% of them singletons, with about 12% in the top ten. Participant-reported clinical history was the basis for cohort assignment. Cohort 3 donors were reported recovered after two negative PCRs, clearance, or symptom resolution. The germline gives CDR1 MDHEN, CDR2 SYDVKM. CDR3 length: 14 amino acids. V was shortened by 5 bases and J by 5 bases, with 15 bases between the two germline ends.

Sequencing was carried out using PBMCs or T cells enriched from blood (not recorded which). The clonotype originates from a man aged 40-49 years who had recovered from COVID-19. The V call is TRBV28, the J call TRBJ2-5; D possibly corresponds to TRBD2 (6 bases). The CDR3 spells CASSRGRGRETQYF. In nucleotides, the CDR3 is TGTGCCAGCAGTCGGGGGAGAGGGAGGGAGACCCAGTACTTC.